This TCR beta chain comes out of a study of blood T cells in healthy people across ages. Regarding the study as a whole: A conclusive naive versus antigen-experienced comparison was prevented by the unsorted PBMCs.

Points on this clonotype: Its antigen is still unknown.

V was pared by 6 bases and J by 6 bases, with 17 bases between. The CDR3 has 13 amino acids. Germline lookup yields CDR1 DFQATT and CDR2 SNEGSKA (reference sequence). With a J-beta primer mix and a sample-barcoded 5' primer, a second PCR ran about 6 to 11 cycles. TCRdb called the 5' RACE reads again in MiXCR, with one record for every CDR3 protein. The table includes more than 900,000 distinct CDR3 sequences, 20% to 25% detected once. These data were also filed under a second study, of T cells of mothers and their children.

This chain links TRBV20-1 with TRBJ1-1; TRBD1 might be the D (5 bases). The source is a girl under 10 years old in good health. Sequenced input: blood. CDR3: CSAREAGRPEAFF. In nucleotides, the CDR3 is TGCAGTGCCCGGGAGGCAGGGAGGCCTGAAGCTTTCTTT.